The clone carrying this T cell receptor (beta chain) occurred once. What it recognizes is unknown. Replicate PCRs for sorted subsets used about 200 ng DNA; this equaled 25,000 to 30,000 T cell genomes. The assay was immunoSEQ multiplex PCR, and TCRdb's table has in-frame clones only and misses some. Here the sample spans 700,000 to 950,000 clones, roughly 96% being singletons. Naive CD8 cells comprised CD45RO-negative, CCR7-positively selected cells, excluding terminally differentiated effector memory CD45RA+ cells. Donors, healthy HIV-negative adults, lacked recent acute infections or vaccinations. The CDR3 extends over 13 amino acids. Trimming removed 3 bases at V and 5 bases at J, with 10 bases between. CDR1 and CDR2 from the germline V gene are SEHNR and FQNEAQ (reference sequence). The sample belongs to a study of shared clonotypes between healthy human individuals. Study-wide points: Shared clonotypes across all four donors exceeded non-shared ones in generation probability. A generally larger estimated richness was seen in naive subsets than in memory subsets.

Sequencing used naive CD8+ T cells sorted from blood. This TCR was sampled from a man aged 25-40 years in good health. The chain is built from TRBV7-9 and TRBJ2-5; D is undetermined. The CDR3 here is CASSFSTQETQYF. Written as DNA, the CDR3 is TGTGCCAGCAGCTTCTCCACTCAGGAGACCCAGTACTTC.